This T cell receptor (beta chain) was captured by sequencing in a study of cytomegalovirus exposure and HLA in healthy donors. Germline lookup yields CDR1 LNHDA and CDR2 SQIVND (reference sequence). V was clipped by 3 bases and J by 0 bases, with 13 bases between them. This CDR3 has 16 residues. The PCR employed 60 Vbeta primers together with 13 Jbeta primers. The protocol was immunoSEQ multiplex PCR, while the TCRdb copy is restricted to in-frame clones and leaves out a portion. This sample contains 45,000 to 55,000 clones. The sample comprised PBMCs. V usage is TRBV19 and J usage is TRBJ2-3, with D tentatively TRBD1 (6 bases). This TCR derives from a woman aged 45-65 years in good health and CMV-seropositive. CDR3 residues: CASSISGDISTDTQYF. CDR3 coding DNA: TGTGCCAGTAGTATTTCCGGGGACATCAGCACAGATACGCAGTATTTT.